The 24 T cell receptor beta chains in this list originate from one sample, sequenced in a study of blood T cell repertoires in COVID-19. Assay: immunoSEQ multiplex PCR; the TCRdb copy retains only in-frame clones and omits some. The sample carries about 170,000 clones, under 90% recorded once. Sequencing was done on a sample of peripheral blood. These receptors all come from a woman older than 75 with acute or convalescent COVID-19.

The CDR3 DNA is TGTGCCAGCAGTTCGCGACTAGCGGGATCGGTAAACATTCAGTACTTC. Its translation: CASSSRLAGSVNIQYF. The rearrangement uses TRBV6-2 or TRBV6-3 and TRBJ2-4; 11 nucleotides match TRBD2. Trimming cost V 4 bases and J 6 bases; bases outside gene matches: 8. The germline CDR1 and CDR2 sequences are MNHEY and SVGEGT. CDR3 length equals 16 residues.

J is TRBJ2-7 and V is TRBV7-6; 9 bases map to TRBD1. The CDR3 extends over 16 amino acids. The J segment lost 4 bases and the V segment lost 5 bases, leaving 12 bases of the junction unmatched. Germline V gene sequence: CDR1 SGHVS, CDR2 FNYEAQ. The DNA for the CDR3 is TGTGCCAGCAGCCCCCGAGCAGGGACAGGGACATACGAGCAGTACTTC. This gives the protein CASSPRAGTGTYEQYF.

The genes are TRBV5-1 and TRBJ2-7; 9 bases match TRBD1. The length of the CDR3 is 14 residues. CDR1 and CDR2 (germline): SGHRS, YFSETQ. The V segment lost 0 bases and the J segment 2 bases; nucleotides outside the gene matches: 0. The CDR3 DNA follows: TGCGCCAGCAGCTTGGGACAGGGGGCCTACGAGCAGTACTTC. Protein product: CASSLGQGAYEQYF.

This sequence joins TRBV9 and TRBJ2-2; 11 nucleotides align to TRBD2. The CDR3 is 17 residues long. The germline V gene encodes CDR1 SGDLS and CDR2 YYNGEE. The V gene end was trimmed by 4 bases and the J gene end by 3 bases; junction bases not matched to a gene: 8. DNA of the CDR3: TGTGCCAGCAGCACCCGGACTAGCGGGTTCGACACCGGGGAGCTGTTTTTT. Translated, it gives CASSTRTSGFDTGELFF.

The chain has TRBV30 and TRBJ1-1; D is unclear. From germline, CDR1 is GTSNPN and CDR2 SVGIG (reference sequence). The CDR3 covers 13 residues. With 2 bases removed from V and 6 bases from J, the gap between germline ends came to 13 bases. CDR3 loop: CAWSLAVVAEAFF. The CDR3, as DNA: TGTGCCTGGAGTCTAGCAGTGGTCGCTGAAGCTTTCTTT.

This chain joins TRBV9 and TRBJ1-2; D may be TRBD1 (6 bases). CDR3 size: 15 residues. The germline CDR1 and CDR2 sequences are SGDLS and YYNGEE. V lost 3 bases and J 7 bases, leaving 19 bases between the germline ends. The CDR3 coding sequence is TGTGCCAGCAGCGAGTCCCCAAACAGGGCTCGTGGCTACACCTTC. It yields the protein CASSESPNRARGYTF.

The rearrangement joins TRBV7-2 to TRBJ2-7; TRBD1 is a possible D gene (5 bases). This CDR3 has 14 residues. Trimming took 0 bases from V and 0 from J, leaving 6 bases between them. Germline CDR1 is SGHTA and CDR2 is FQGNSA. CDR3 in amino acids: CASSLATGSYEQYF. The CDR3, as DNA: TGTGCCAGCAGCTTAGCCACAGGCTCCTACGAGCAGTACTTC.

The chain couples TRBV2 to TRBJ1-4; D may be TRBD1 (5 bases). The ends were cut back, 6 bases at V and 3 bases at J, with 14 bases in the middle. CDR1 and CDR2 (germline): SNHLY, FYNNEI. The CDR3 has 15 amino acids. In DNA, the CDR3 is TGTGCCAGCAGCGAACAGGTGCCCCCTAATGAAAAACTGTTTTTT. This codes for CASSEQVPPNEKLFF. Based on the CDR3 plus reference TRBV2 and TRBJ1-4, the full variable domain is EPEVTQTPSHQVTQMGQEVILRCVPISNHLYFYWYRQILGQKVEFLVSFYNNEISEKSEIFDDQFSVERPDGSNFTLKIRSTKLEDSAMYFCASSEQVPPNEKLFFGSGTQLSVL.

The J gene is TRBJ2-2, the V gene TRBV21-1; the DNA was not used to check the table's D call, TRBD2. TRBV21-1 is labeled a pseudogene. The CDR3 runs to 13 residues. For the CDR3, the DNA is TGTGCCAGAGGACTAGCGGGCACCGGGGAGCTGTTTTTT. Encoded protein: CARGLAGTGELFF.

The V call is TRBV5-4, the J call TRBJ2-6; 7 bases map to TRBD2. There are 18 residues in the CDR3. Germline V gene sequence: CDR1 SGHNT, CDR2 YYREEE (reference sequence). V lost 0 bases and J lost 2; bases outside the gene matches: 8. CDR3 protein: CASSLGPGRGPGANVLTF. CDR3 nucleotides: TGTGCCAGCAGCTTGGGCCCGGGGAGGGGCCCTGGGGCCAACGTCCTGACTTTC.

The V and J genes are TRBV19 and TRBJ1-1; no reliable D call. Germline V CDR1 and CDR2: LNHDA, SQIVND (reference sequence). This CDR3 is built from 12 residues. The V end lost 4 bases, the J end lost 7 bases, and 10 bases lay between the germline ends. Here the CDR3 reads CASSTRRFEAFF. CDR3 coding DNA: TGTGCCAGTAGTACTAGAAGATTTGAAGCTTTCTTT.

This chain connects TRBV7-9 to TRBJ1-3; no clear D gene. Germline V gene data show CDR1 as SEHNR and CDR2 as FQNEAQ (reference sequence). V dropped 2 bases and J dropped 2 bases, with 13 bases sitting between them. The CDR3 covers 16 residues. The CDR3 bases are TGTGCCAGCAGCTTATCGACCGCGGTTCCTGGAAACACCATATATTTT. This codes for CASSLSTAVPGNTIYF.

This chain uses TRBV5-1 with TRBJ2-7, with a possible D match to TRBD2 (6 bases). The CDR3 sequence is 14 residues long. Trimming took 4 bases from V and 6 from J, leaving 17 bases between them. CDR1 SGHRS and CDR2 YFSETQ come from the germline V gene. CDR3 amino acids: CASSPGLEGGEQYF. The CDR3 DNA reads TGCGCCAGCAGCCCCGGCTTGGAGGGAGGCGAGCAGTACTTC.

The V call is TRBV7-2, the J call TRBJ2-7; the match to TRBD2 covers 11 bases. From germline, CDR1 is SGHTA and CDR2 FQGNSA. V gave up 7 bases and J gave up 0 bases; unmatched junction bases: 5. This CDR3 region has 15 residues. The CDR3 nucleotides are TGTGCCAGCACCCTAGCGGGAGGTTCCTCCTACGAGCAGTACTTC. It encodes CASTLAGGSSYEQYF.

The V call is TRBV5-1, the J call TRBJ2-5; TRBD2 aligns across 13 bases. The germline gives CDR1 SGHRS, CDR2 YFSETQ. The CDR3 consists of 15 residues. V shed 4 bases, J shed 5 bases, and the junction held 5 bases outside the gene matches. The chain's CDR3 is CASSSRTSGGETQYF. Written as DNA, the CDR3 is TGCGCCAGCAGCAGTAGGACTAGCGGGGGCGAGACCCAGTACTTC.

The rearrangement joins TRBV10-3 to TRBJ2-7, with 7 bases aligning to TRBD1. V was pared by 0 bases and J by 1 base, with 0 bases of the junction left unmatched. CDR3 size: 14 residues. CDR1 and CDR2 (germline): ENHRY, SYGVKD. CDR3 amino acids: CAISESGQSYEQYF. As DNA, the CDR3 is TGTGCCATCAGTGAGTCGGGACAGTCCTACGAGCAGTACTTC.

The chain combines TRBV7-9 with TRBJ1-1, with 8 bases lining up with TRBD1. The CDR3 contains 14 residues. J was trimmed by 1 base and V by 5 bases; bases with no gene match: 3. CDR1 SEHNR and CDR2 FQNEAQ come from the germline V gene (reference sequence). CDR3 nucleotides: TGTGCCAGCAGCCCGGGACAGGCGAACACTGAAGCTTTCTTT. Translated, it gives CASSPGQANTEAFF.

This clone appeared once. This chain connects TRBV6-5 to TRBJ1-4; 9 nucleotides match TRBD1. The germline CDR1 and CDR2 sequences are MNHEY and SVGAGI. Trimming removed 6 bases from V and 6 bases from J; junction bases left unmatched: 8. The CDR3 spans 15 residues. The CDR3 DNA reads as TGTGCCAGCAGAAGGACAGGGGATTTCGATGAAAAACTGTTTTTT. Translated, it gives CASRRTGDFDEKLFF.

The V and J genes are TRBV5-1 and TRBJ2-1; 10 bases fit TRBD2. CDR3 length equals 14 residues. The germline CDR1 and CDR2 sequences are SGHRS and YFSETQ. Losses at the gene ends were 1 base for V and 5 bases for J; bases not matched to a gene: 0. This CDR3 is CASSLTSGDNEQFF. The CDR3 coding sequence is TGCGCCAGCAGCTTGACTAGCGGGGACAATGAGCAGTTCTTC.

The chain combines TRBV7-2 with TRBJ1-6, with 8 nucleotides matching TRBD1. The trim removed 1 base at V and 7 bases at J, leaving 6 bases unmatched. This CDR3 region has 16 residues. Germline loops: CDR1 SGHTA, CDR2 FQGNSA. CDR3 loop: CASSLVGGQGNSPLHF. As DNA, the CDR3 is TGTGCCAGCAGCTTAGTCGGTGGACAGGGAAATTCACCCCTCCACTTT.

J is TRBJ1-5 and V is TRBV19; D gene unclear. This CDR3 contains 13 residues. Germline CDR1 reads LNHDA; CDR2 reads SQIVND (reference sequence). Trimming shortened V by 0 bases and J by 6 bases, and 6 bases separated the two germline ends. The CDR3 reads CASSIDLIQPQHF. CDR3 in DNA: TGTGCCAGTAGTATAGACTTAATTCAGCCCCAGCATTTT.

This chain links TRBV7-9 with TRBJ2-3; 12 bases match TRBD2. Germline V lookup: CDR1 SEHNR, CDR2 FQNEAQ (reference sequence). After removal of 5 bases from V and 3 bases from J, the junction contained 9 bases not matched to a gene. This CDR3 is 17 amino acids long. CDR3 in amino acids: CASSVLAGGPGTDTQYF. In nucleotides, the CDR3 is TGTGCCAGCAGCGTGCTAGCGGGAGGGCCGGGGACAGATACGCAGTATTTT.

The gene calls are TRBV6-5 and TRBJ2-2, with 7 bases matching TRBD1. Trimming at V came to 6 bases and at J to 7 bases, leaving 8 bases not matched to a gene. The CDR3 runs 14 residues. Germline V gene sequence: CDR1 MNHEY, CDR2 SVGAGI. The CDR3 DNA is TGTGCCAGCAGCACCGACAGGGCTGTCGGGGAGCTGTTTTTT. Residues: CASSTDRAVGELFF.

The J gene is TRBJ2-1, the V gene TRBV18; 10 bases map to TRBD2. This CDR3 contains 17 residues. In germline, CDR1 is KGHSH, CDR2 LQKENI. V shed 3 bases and J 0 bases; nucleotides not matched to a gene: 5. The CDR3 DNA reads as TGTGCCAGCTCACCTGAGGCTAGCGGGAGCTCCTACAATGAGCAGTTCTTC. Translating gives CASSPEASGSSYNEQFF.